Given below is one T cell receptor (beta chain) in context. The antigen is undetermined. This entry comes from a study of monozygotic twins with cystic fibrosis. Germline assignment: CDR1 SGHKS and CDR2 YYEKEE (reference sequence). The CDR3 consists of 15 residues. With 6 bases clipped from V and 5 bases from J, the junction kept 12 bases outside the gene matches. Assay: immunoSEQ multiplex PCR; the TCRdb copy retains only in-frame clones and omits some. Among about 22,000 clones listed, 87% were seen once. General study findings and limits: Median Simpson clonality of roughly 0.0093 suggested naive T cells predominated. Co-twins had the most similar V usage for 13 of 16 pairs, J for 8. Monozygotic CF twin pairs shared significantly more nucleotide-identical clonotypes than unrelated CF individuals did.

The clonotype was recovered from a woman aged 25 to 45 with cystic fibrosis. The sequenced sample was blood. The genes are TRBV5-5 and TRBJ1-2; 8 nucleotides agree with TRBD1. As DNA, the CDR3 is TGTGCCAGCACTCCTAGGGGCAGGGGGCTTTATGGCTACACCTTC. Residues: CASTPRGRGLYGYTF.